The 27 T cell receptor beta chains given below trace back to one sample, sequenced in a study of OX40 agonist ivuxolimab in advanced cancers. Libraries were prepared through the immunoSEQ multiplex PCR assay. Sourced from immuneACCESS, this table was stored by TCRdb with only in-frame sequences that have V and J called. A share of the clones is absent; for the studies checked, an unresolved V gene accounts for under half, and the remainder has no known explanation. Counted in this sample were 25,000 to 35,000 clones; over 60% of them appeared once. Under 25% of the sample comes from the top ten. Sequencing was performed on CD4+ or CD8+ T cells sorted from blood, taken in a trial of the OX40 agonist ivuxolimab. These receptors were collected from an adult with an advanced solid tumor such as melanoma, head and neck, liver or kidney cancer.

The chain has TRBV28 and TRBJ2-7; 8 nucleotides line up with TRBD2. Germline V CDR1 and CDR2: MDHEN, SYDVKM. The length of the CDR3 is 16 residues. J was trimmed by 5 bases and V by 6 bases; bases with no gene match: 15. CDR3 nucleotide sequence: TGTGCCAGCAGCACGTCCCTAGCGGGTTCTGGCAACGAGCAGTACTTC. This gives the protein CASSTSLAGSGNEQYF.

The V and J genes are TRBV25-1 and TRBJ2-3, with TRBD1 identical over 7 bases. J lost 7 bases, V lost 4 bases, and 5 bases had no gene match. This CDR3 contains 13 residues. Germline V gene data show CDR1 as MGHDK and CDR2 as SYGVNS. The CDR3 reads CASSGQGKNTQYF. CDR3 DNA: TGTGCCAGCAGTGGACAGGGCAAAAATACGCAGTATTTT.

The V gene is TRBV28, the J gene TRBJ1-2; D is perhaps TRBD1 (6 bases). The CDR3 spans 14 residues. Germline V gives CDR1 MDHEN, CDR2 SYDVKM. V lost 6 bases and J 0 bases, leaving 11 bases between the germline ends. The CDR3 here is CASSPGTPNYGYTF. In DNA, the CDR3 is TGTGCCAGCAGCCCCGGGACACCTAACTATGGCTACACCTTC.

The chain employs TRBV15 and TRBJ1-3; tentative D call: TRBD1 (5 bases). The CDR3 extends over 15 amino acids. Trimming took 0 bases from V and 7 from J, leaving 13 bases between them. CDR1 and CDR2 from the germline V gene are LNHNV and YYDKDF (reference sequence). The CDR3 loop is CATSRDGAALNTIYF. Here the CDR3 DNA reads TGTGCCACCAGCAGAGATGGGGCAGCACTCAACACCATATATTTT.

Points on this clone: The junction shows a germline mismatch at one end, possibly a read error. The chain combines TRBV6-1 with TRBJ1-6; D gene uncertain. In germline, CDR1 is MNHNS, CDR2 SASEGT. This CDR3 is 15 amino acids long. CDR3 sequence reads: CAISEDSRFGSPLHF. The CDR3, as DNA: TGTGCCATCAGTGAGGACTCCCGGTTTGGCTCACCCCTCCACTTT.

The genes are TRBV20-1 and TRBJ1-3; D uncertain. Trimming stripped 4 bases from V and 6 bases from J, with 7 bases between. The CDR3 is 11 amino acids. Germline values: CDR1 DFQATT, CDR2 SNEGSKA (reference sequence). The chain's CDR3 is CSATELNTIYF. In nucleotides, the CDR3 is TGCAGTGCTACCGAACTAAACACCATATATTTT.

The rearrangement joins TRBV5-1 to TRBJ2-5; D possibly uses TRBD1 or TRBD2 (5 bases each). V was clipped by 3 bases and J by 5 bases, with 20 bases between them. Germline CDR1 SGHRS, CDR2 YFSETQ. This CDR3 region has 16 residues. CDR3 DNA sequence: TGCGCCAGCAGCTCTGGACTTACCACTAGACAGGAGACCCAGTACTTC. This sequence encodes CASSSGLTTRQETQYF.

This chain joins TRBV30 and TRBJ1-6; no reliable D call. CDR3 length: 12 residues. Trimming removed 3 bases from V and 7 bases from J, with 7 bases in between. The germline V gene has CDR1 GTSNPN and CDR2 SVGIG (reference sequence). The CDR3: CAWRVPNSPLHF. For the CDR3, the DNA is TGTGCCTGGAGGGTCCCGAATTCACCCCTCCACTTT.

This chain joins TRBV5-4 and TRBJ2-7; TRBD1 matches 9 bases. Germline V CDR1 and CDR2: SGHNT, YYREEE (reference sequence). The CDR3 extends over 14 amino acids. The junction had 2 bases not matched to a gene; V was cut back by 4 bases and J by 0 bases. The CDR3 spells CASSTGGDSYEQYF. The CDR3 DNA follows: TGTGCCAGCAGCACAGGGGGCGACTCCTACGAGCAGTACTTC. Together with reference TRBV5-4 and TRBJ2-7, the CDR3 gives the full variable domain: ETGVTQSPTHLIKTRGQQVTLRCSSQSGHNTVSWYQQALGQGPQFIFQYYREEENGRGNFPPRFSGLQFPNYSSELNVNALELDDSALYLCASSTGGDSYEQYFGPGTRLTVT.

Within the sample, this clone is medium-sized. This chain uses TRBV5-1 with TRBJ2-7; possible D gene TRBD2, 7 bases. This CDR3 is 15 amino acids long. CDR1 SGHRS and CDR2 YFSETQ come from the germline V gene. Between the trimmed V and J ends, which lost 2 bases and 4 bases, there was a span of 16 bases. The CDR3: CASSLVAGANYEQYF. The CDR3 DNA reads TGCGCCAGCAGCTTAGTTGCGGGGGCCAATTACGAGCAGTACTTC.

This chain uses TRBV9 with TRBJ2-1, with 9 bases fitting TRBD2. The germline gives CDR1 SGDLS, CDR2 YYNGEE. V lost 0 bases, J lost 4 bases, and 5 bases stayed unmatched. This CDR3 has 16 amino acids. The CDR3 sequence is CASSVDQRGVYNEQFF. The DNA of the CDR3 is TGTGCCAGCAGCGTAGACCAGCGGGGGGTTTACAATGAGCAGTTCTTC.

The V gene is TRBV30, the J gene TRBJ2-3, with 7 positions matching TRBD1. V lost 5 bases, J lost 2 bases, and 7 bases stayed unmatched. Germline V gene sequence: CDR1 GTSNPN, CDR2 SVGIG (reference sequence). CDR3 length: 14 amino acids. In nucleotides, the CDR3 is TGTGCCTGGGGGACAGTACGATCCACAGATACGCAGTATTTT. This gives the protein CAWGTVRSTDTQYF.

The chain joins TRBV19 to TRBJ2-5, with TRBD2 as a possible D gene (5 bases). Germline CDR1 is LNHDA and CDR2 is SQIVND (reference sequence). The CDR3 runs 16 residues. The V end lost 6 bases, the J end lost 3 bases, and 20 bases lay between the germline ends. CDR3 DNA sequence: TGTGCCAGTAGCCCCGGGTCGGGGATGGGAAAAGAGACCCAGTACTTC. It specifies CASSPGSGMGKETQYF.

The chain recombines TRBV5-1 with TRBJ1-2; 7 bases fit TRBD1. This CDR3 is built from 13 residues. Germline CDR1 SGHRS, CDR2 YFSETQ. V shed 3 bases, J shed 8 bases, and the junction held 7 bases outside the gene matches. This chain's CDR3 is CASSSSDRAGYTF. The CDR3 DNA reads as TGCGCCAGCAGCTCCAGCGACAGGGCGGGCTACACCTTC.

The V gene is TRBV2, the J gene TRBJ2-5, with D maybe TRBD1 (6 bases). From germline, CDR1 is SNHLY and CDR2 FYNNEI. V was clipped by 6 bases and J by 1 base, with 9 bases between them. There are 13 residues in the CDR3. Written as DNA, the CDR3 is TGTGCCAGCAGAAGACAGGCCCAAGAGACCCAGTACTTC. This codes for CASRRQAQETQYF. The full variable domain, with the rest looked up from reference TRBV2 and TRBJ2-5, is EPEVTQTPSHQVTQMGQEVILRCVPISNHLYFYWYRQILGQKVEFLVSFYNNEISEKSEIFDDQFSVERPDGSNFTLKIRSTKLEDSAMYFCASRRQAQETQYFGPGTRLLVL.

This clone was found a few times. CDR3 nucleotide sequence: TGTGCCACCAGCAGAGATCAAAACGTGCTGGGCTACACCTTC. Its translation is CATSRDQNVLGYTF. The chain is built from TRBV15 and TRBJ1-2; unclear D gene. From germline, CDR1 is LNHNV and CDR2 YYDKDF (reference sequence). This CDR3 region has 14 residues. Trimming left V 0 bases short and J 8 bases short, with 13 bases between. The whole variable domain, filled in from reference TRBV15 and TRBJ1-2, reads DAMVIQNPRYQVTQFGKPVTLSCSQTLNHNVMYWYQQKSSQAPKLLFHYYDKDFNNEADTPDNFQSRRPNTSFCFLDIRSPGLGDTAMYLCATSRDQNVLGYTFGSGTRLTVV.

The chain has TRBV19 and TRBJ1-4; the D gene is possibly TRBD1 (5 bases). V was cut by 6 bases and J by 4 bases, with 18 bases left in between. CDR1 and CDR2 from the germline V gene are LNHDA and SQIVND (reference sequence). This CDR3 comprises 16 residues. CDR3 nucleotides: TGTGCCAGTAGGGAAGAAGCAACGGGACTTAATGAAAAACTGTTTTTT. It is translated as CASREEATGLNEKLFF.

This clone was seen more than once but under ten times. J is TRBJ1-1 and V is TRBV2; a possible D gene is TRBD1 (5 bases). Germline CDR1 and CDR2: SNHLY and FYNNEI. This CDR3 comprises 13 residues. Trimming took off 4 bases at V and 5 bases at J, with 11 bases between the two ends. CDR3 in DNA: TGTGCCAGCAGTGGAGGCAGGGCGACTGAAGCTTTCTTT. Protein product: CASSGGRATEAFF.

A single count supports this clone. This rearrangement joins TRBV19 to TRBJ1-3; D is ambiguous. V was pared by 3 bases and J by 2 bases, with 8 bases between. The CDR3 has 14 residues. Germline CDR1 reads LNHDA; CDR2 reads SQIVND (reference sequence). The CDR3 here is CASSIGVPGNTIYF. In nucleotides, the CDR3 is TGTGCCAGTAGTATCGGGGTACCTGGAAACACCATATATTTT.

The chain uses TRBV6-1 and TRBJ2-3, with D unclear. V gave up 6 bases and J gave up 3 bases, with 13 bases separating them. CDR3 size: 14 residues. CDR1 and CDR2 (germline): MNHNS, SASEGT. The CDR3 DNA reads TGTGCCAGCAGAGGAGTAGACGAGACAGATACGCAGTATTTT. Translation: CASRGVDETDTQYF.

The V call is TRBV6-1, the J call TRBJ2-3, with D possibly being TRBD1 (5 bases). Trimming removed 3 bases at V and 4 bases at J, with 14 bases between. CDR1 and CDR2 (germline): MNHNS, SASEGT. The CDR3 sequence is 15 residues long. The CDR3 sequence is CASSETASRADTQYF. The CDR3 region has the DNA TGTGCCAGCAGTGAGACAGCTTCCCGCGCAGATACGCAGTATTTT.

In this sample, this clone turned up once. The genes are TRBV5-1 and TRBJ2-2; no reliable D call. CDR3 length: 13 amino acids. Germline V gene sequence: CDR1 SGHRS, CDR2 YFSETQ. V was trimmed by 7 bases and J by 5 bases, leaving 12 bases between them. CDR3 residues: CASCEIRTGELFF. Here the CDR3 DNA reads TGCGCCAGCTGCGAGATCAGAACCGGGGAGCTGTTTTTT.

J is TRBJ2-5 and V is TRBV5-1; tentatively, D is TRBD1 (5 bases). The germline V and J ends were trimmed by 5 bases and 4 bases, with 15 bases remaining between them. Germline V gene data show CDR1 as SGHRS and CDR2 as YFSETQ. The CDR3 is 14 residues long. Here the CDR3 reads CASSRSSGLETQYF. CDR3 nucleotides: TGCGCCAGCAGTCGGTCTTCAGGGTTAGAGACCCAGTACTTC.

The chain has TRBV10-3 and TRBJ2-6; TRBD1 might be the D (5 bases). The CDR3 covers 17 residues. Germline V lookup: CDR1 ENHRY, CDR2 SYGVKD. V dropped 1 base and J dropped 1 base, with 11 bases sitting between them. The DNA of the CDR3 is TGTGCCATCAGTGAGTTAAGGGGCTCGTCTGGGGCCAACGTCCTGACTTTC. Its protein is CAISELRGSSGANVLTF.

J is TRBJ2-1 and V is TRBV2, with D tentatively TRBD2 (6 bases). This CDR3 is 16 amino acids long. Trimming left V 3 bases short and J 9 bases short, with 21 bases between. CDR1 is SNHLY and CDR2 is FYNNEI in the germline V gene. The CDR3 region has the DNA TGTGCCAGCAGTGACGACTGGCGGGGCACTTCCACTGAGCAGTTCTTC. Residues: CASSDDWRGTSTEQFF.

This clone was seen a few times. V usage is TRBV6-1 and J usage is TRBJ1-3; TRBD1 is a possible D gene (5 bases). V dropped 6 bases and J dropped 4 bases, with 10 bases sitting between them. This CDR3 is built from 13 residues. Germline V gives CDR1 MNHNS, CDR2 SASEGT. CDR3 nucleotide sequence: TGTGCCAGCAGGACAGCTAGAGGAAACACCATATATTTT. Encoded protein: CASRTARGNTIYF.

The J gene is TRBJ1-2, the V gene TRBV9; no reliable D call. This CDR3 spans 14 amino acids. CDR1 is SGDLS, CDR2 YYNGEE, per germline. Trimming shortened V by 0 bases and J by 2 bases, and 8 bases separated the two germline ends. The CDR3, as DNA: TGTGCCAGCAGCGTAGAGGGCTTAAACTATGGCTACACCTTC. This encodes CASSVEGLNYGYTF.